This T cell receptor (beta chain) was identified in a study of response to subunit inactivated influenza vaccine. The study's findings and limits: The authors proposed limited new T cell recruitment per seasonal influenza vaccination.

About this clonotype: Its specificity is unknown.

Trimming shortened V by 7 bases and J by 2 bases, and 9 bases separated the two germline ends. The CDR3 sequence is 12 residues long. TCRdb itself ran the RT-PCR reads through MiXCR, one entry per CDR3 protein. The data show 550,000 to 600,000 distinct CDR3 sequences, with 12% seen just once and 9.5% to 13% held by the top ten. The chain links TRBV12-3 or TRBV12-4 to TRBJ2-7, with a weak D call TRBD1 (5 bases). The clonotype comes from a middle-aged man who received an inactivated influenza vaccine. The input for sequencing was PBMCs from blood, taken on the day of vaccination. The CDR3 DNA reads TGTGCCAGCACTGACAGCGCCTACGAGCAGTACTTC. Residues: CASTDSAYEQYF.